The subject of this entry is one T cell receptor beta chain. Within the sample, other DNA sequences also encode this same CDR3. The sample is drawn from a study of blood T cell repertoires in COVID-19. The data were produced by immunoSEQ multiplex PCR, yet TCRdb's version contains in-frame clones alone and is incomplete. The table has around 120,000 clones, just under 80% seen once. The germline CDR1 and CDR2 sequences are DFQATT and SNEGSKA (reference sequence). This CDR3 contains 11 residues. Trimming left V 3 bases short and J 3 bases short, with 5 bases between. This TCR came from a human donor in a cohort sampled during active COVID-19. V is TRBV20-1 and J is TRBJ1-2; no reliable D call. The specimen sequenced was peripheral blood. The CDR3 loop is CSAREDYGYTF. The CDR3, as DNA: TGCAGTGCTAGGGAGGACTATGGCTACACCTTC.